The next 14 T cell receptor beta chains were all read from a single sample in a study of CD8 T cells in ankylosing spondylitis. TCRdb re-derived calls from the 5' RACE reads in MiXCR, one entry per CDR3 protein. The data contain about 250,000 distinct CDR3 sequences, approximately 7.6% of them singletons. Sequencing input: blood, either unsorted or a sorted T cell fraction (not recorded which). The receptor set was obtained from a female donor with ankylosing spondylitis or in good health (not recorded which).

This clonotype was detected many times. The chain employs TRBV28 and TRBJ2-1; maybe TRBD2 (6 bases). This CDR3 contains 13 residues. Germline V gene data show CDR1 as MDHEN and CDR2 as SYDVKM. V was pared by 10 bases and J by 1 base, with 11 bases between. For the CDR3, the DNA is TGTGCCATCCTCGGGACTTCCTACAATGAGCAGTTCTTC. Amino acids: CAILGTSYNEQFF.

This clonotype has a count of ten or more. The CDR3 DNA is TGCAGTGCTACCCAACAGGGCTGGAATTCACCCCTCCACTTT. Translating gives CSATQQGWNSPLHF. The genes are TRBV20-1 and TRBJ1-6; D may be TRBD1 (6 bases). Trimming left V 4 bases short and J 7 bases short, with 14 bases between. The CDR3 is 14 residues long. CDR1 and CDR2 (germline): DFQATT, SNEGSKA (reference sequence).

This clonotype was counted many times. DNA of the CDR3: TGTGCCACCAGTGATTTAGCTACCACCTACAATGAGCAGTTCTTC. Protein product: CATSDLATTYNEQFF. The V call is TRBV24-1, the J call TRBJ2-1; D call uncertain. V lost 1 base, J lost 2 bases, and 8 bases lay in between. This CDR3 has 15 residues. Germline CDR1 reads KGHDR; CDR2 reads SFDVKD.

Many counts were recorded for this clonotype. V and J are TRBV10-3 and TRBJ1-1; TRBD1 might be the D (5 bases). The CDR3 has 13 amino acids. Trimming stripped 0 bases from V and 8 bases from J, with 10 bases between. Germline V gene lookup returns CDR1 ENHRY and CDR2 SYGVKD. The CDR3 DNA sequence: TGTGCCATCAGTGAGTCCGAGGGGAGAGAAGCTTTCTTT. This translates into CAISESEGREAFF.

In its sample, this clonotype was seen many times. V gene TRBV5-6 combines with J gene TRBJ2-7; no clear D. CDR1 is SGHDT, CDR2 YYEEEE, per germline. V was trimmed by 0 bases and J by 7 bases, leaving 14 bases between them. The CDR3 spans 14 residues. The CDR3 spells CASSLAWDSREQYF. The DNA for the CDR3 is TGTGCCAGCAGCTTGGCCTGGGATTCTCGAGAGCAGTACTTC.

This clonotype was seen repeatedly, ten times or more. The rearrangement links TRBV7-6 to TRBJ2-3; the D is unclear. Germline-derived CDR1 and CDR2 are SGHVS and FNYEAQ. V was cut by 1 base and J by 3 bases, with 11 bases left in between. This CDR3 is built from 15 residues. The CDR3: CASSLGATATDTQYF. The CDR3 region has the DNA TGTGCCAGCAGCTTAGGGGCAACAGCGACAGATACGCAGTATTTT.

This clonotype was seen repeatedly, ten times or more. The J gene is TRBJ2-1, the V gene TRBV12-3 or TRBV12-4, with a possible D match to TRBD2 (5 bases). Trimming left V 1 base short and J 1 base short, with 11 bases between. This CDR3 comprises 16 residues. The DNA for the CDR3 is TGTGCCAGCAGTTTAGGCGGACTTGGATCCTACAATGAGCAGTTCTTC. Amino acid sequence: CASSLGGLGSYNEQFF.

Turning to this clonotype: This may come from a read error, since a much larger clone is one base off. The CDR3 loop reads CTSRPSGTDTQYF. The CDR3 bases are TGTACCAGCAGACCTAGCGGTACAGATACGCAGTATTTT. The chain recombines TRBV7-2 with TRBJ2-3; TRBD2 matches at 7 bases. The germline V gene has CDR1 SGHTA and CDR2 FQGNSA. The CDR3 runs 13 residues. Trimming cost V 6 bases and J 3 bases; bases outside gene matches: 3.

This clonotype was recorded at least ten times. The V gene is TRBV14, the J gene TRBJ2-3; 8 positions match TRBD2. This CDR3 region has 17 residues. Germline-derived CDR1 and CDR2 are SGHDN and FVKESK. With V trimmed by 5 bases and J by 1 base, 11 bases remained unmatched. DNA of the CDR3: TGTGCCAGCAGCAAAAGGGTGACTAGCGACGGCACAGATACGCAGTATTTT. Protein product: CASSKRVTSDGTDTQYF.

This clonotype was seen repeatedly, ten times or more. V usage is TRBV20-1 and J usage is TRBJ1-1; 8 nucleotides align to TRBD1. V lost 7 bases, J lost 6 bases, and 7 bases stayed unmatched. This CDR3 comprises 12 residues. CDR1 and CDR2 from the germline V gene are DFQATT and SNEGSKA (reference sequence). CDR3 nucleotides: TGCAGTGTAGACAGGGGTCGGGCTGAAGCTTTCTTT. It codes for CSVDRGRAEAFF.

This clonotype was observed many times. J is TRBJ2-2 and V is TRBV10-1; no clear D. The CDR3 contains 14 residues. V lost 0 bases to trimming and J lost 6 bases, with 8 bases between them. The germline gives CDR1 WNHNN, CDR2 SYGVQD (reference sequence). The CDR3 sequence: CASSESGWAGELFF. The CDR3, as DNA: TGCGCCAGCAGTGAGTCGGGGTGGGCCGGGGAGCTGTTTTTT.

This clonotype was counted at least ten times. The chain links TRBV5-1 to TRBJ1-5; D possibly corresponds to TRBD1 (5 bases). Trimming removed 4 bases from V and 7 bases from J, with 12 bases in between. The CDR3 has 13 amino acids. Looked up from germline, CDR1 is SGHRS and CDR2 is YFSETQ. CDR3 nucleotides: TGCGCCAGCAGCGTCTCCCAGGGCCAGCCCCAGCATTTT. This translates into CASSVSQGQPQHF.

This clonotype was recorded at least ten times. The chain recombines TRBV11-2 with TRBJ1-4, with a tentative D call TRBD1 (6 bases). This CDR3 is 15 amino acids long. Trimming left V 4 bases short and J 5 bases short, with 14 bases between. Germline V CDR1 and CDR2: SGHAT, FQNNGV. The CDR3 DNA follows: TGTGCCAGCAGCTACCGAGGGGACACCAATGAAAAACTGTTTTTT. Its translation: CASSYRGDTNEKLFF.

This clonotype occurred many times. This chain connects TRBV7-9 to TRBJ1-1, with TRBD1 as a possible D gene (6 bases). Germline V lookup: CDR1 SEHNR, CDR2 FQNEAQ (reference sequence). This CDR3 spans 15 amino acids. Trimming left V 3 bases short and J 4 bases short, with 15 bases between. As DNA, the CDR3 is TGTGCCAGCAGCTTGGGACATTTTAAGGGCACTGAAGCTTTCTTT. Translating gives CASSLGHFKGTEAFF.